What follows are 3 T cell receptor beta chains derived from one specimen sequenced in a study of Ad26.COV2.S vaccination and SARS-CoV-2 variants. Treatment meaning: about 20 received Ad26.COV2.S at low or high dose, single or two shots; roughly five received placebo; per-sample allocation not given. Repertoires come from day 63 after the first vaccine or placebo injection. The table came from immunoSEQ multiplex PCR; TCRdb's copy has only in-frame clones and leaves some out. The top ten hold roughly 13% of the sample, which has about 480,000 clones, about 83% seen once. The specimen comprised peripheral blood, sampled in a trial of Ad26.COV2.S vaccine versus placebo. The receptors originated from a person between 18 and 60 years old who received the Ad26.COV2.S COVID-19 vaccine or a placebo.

For the CDR3, the DNA is TGTGCCAGCAGCCAGGCGGGCCGATCGACCGAGCAGTACTTC. Protein sequence: CASSQAGRSTEQYF. V usage is TRBV7-9 and J usage is TRBJ2-7; TRBD2 is a possible D gene (5 bases). The V end lost 5 bases, the J end lost 6 bases, and 17 bases lay between the germline ends. Germline assignment: CDR1 SEHNR and CDR2 FQNEAQ (reference sequence). CDR3 length: 14 residues.

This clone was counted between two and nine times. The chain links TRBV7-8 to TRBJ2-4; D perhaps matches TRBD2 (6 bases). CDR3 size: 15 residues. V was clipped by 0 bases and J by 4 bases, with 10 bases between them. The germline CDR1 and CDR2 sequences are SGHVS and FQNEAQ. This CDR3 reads CASSLAPGVKNIQYF. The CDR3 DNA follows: TGTGCCAGCAGCTTAGCGCCGGGAGTTAAAAACATTCAGTACTTC.

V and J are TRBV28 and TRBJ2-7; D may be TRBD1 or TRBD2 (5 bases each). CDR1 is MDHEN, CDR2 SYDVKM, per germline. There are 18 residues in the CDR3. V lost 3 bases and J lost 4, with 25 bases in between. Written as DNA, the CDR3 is TGTGCCAGCAGTTTTCCGACCACCGTCCGGGACCAGACTTACGAGCAGTACTTC. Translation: CASSFPTTVRDQTYEQYF.